The 14 T cell receptor beta chains in this list originate from one sample, sequenced in a study of shared clonotypes between healthy human individuals. Repertoires were generated with immunoSEQ multiplex PCR, while TCRdb's copy carries only in-frame clones and drops some. This table holds about 2.4 million clones, roughly 93% found once. Sequences were obtained from naive CD4+ T cells from PBMCs. Regarding subset: CD45RA+ positively selected. Source of these receptors: a man aged 18 to 30 in good health. Some clones in this sample may be carry-over from other donors' samples.

In regard to this clone: This sample includes further DNA sequences coding for the same CDR3. CDR3 sequence (DNA): TGCGCCAGCAGCTTGGGAGGGGAGAACACTGAAGCTTTCTTT. It yields the protein CASSLGGENTEAFF. The chain combines TRBV5-1 with TRBJ1-1; D is perhaps TRBD1 (5 bases). The CDR3 contains 14 residues. From germline, CDR1 is SGHRS and CDR2 YFSETQ. V lost 0 bases to trimming and J lost 1 base, with 7 bases between them.

The J gene is TRBJ1-2, the V gene TRBV5-1; 7 positions match TRBD1. The ends lost 4 bases at V and 2 bases at J; junction bases unmatched: 8. CDR3 size: 15 residues. The V gene's germline CDR1 is SGHRS and CDR2 YFSETQ. In DNA, the CDR3 is TGCGCCAGCAGCATAAAACTAGGGGGCAACTATGGCTACACCTTC. It encodes CASSIKLGGNYGYTF. Variable domain in full (rest from reference TRBV5-1 and TRBJ1-2): KAGVTQTPRYLIKTRGQQVTLSCSPISGHRSVSWYQQTPGQGLQFLFEYFSETQRNKGNFPGRFSGRQFSNSRSEMNVSTLELGDSALYLCASSIKLGGNYGYTFGSGTRLTVV.

The chain employs TRBV4-3 and TRBJ1-2, with 9 positions matching TRBD1. Germline V gene sequence: CDR1 LGHNA, CDR2 YSLEER. Unmatched junction bases numbered 6, after V lost 0 bases and J lost 4 bases. The CDR3 sequence is 16 residues long. In DNA, the CDR3 is TGCGCCAGCAGCCAAGAAACGGGACAGGGCGGCTATGGCTACACCTTC. Translation gives CASSQETGQGGYGYTF.

The CDR3, as DNA: TGCGCCAGCAGCCAAAACCAGGGAGCCCGGGAAAAACTGTTTTTT. Translation gives CASSQNQGAREKLFF. The rearrangement links TRBV4-1 to TRBJ1-4; D perhaps matches TRBD1 (5 bases). The CDR3 is 15 residues long. Trimming removed 2 bases at V and 8 bases at J, with 15 bases between. CDR1 is MGHRA, CDR2 YSYEKL, per germline.

The chain carries TRBV5-1 and TRBJ1-6, with D possibly matching TRBD1 (5 bases). Germline V gene data show CDR1 as SGHRS and CDR2 as YFSETQ. The CDR3 has 17 amino acids. V was shortened by 4 bases and J by 0 bases, with 14 bases between the two germline ends. CDR3 sequence (DNA): TGCGCCAGCAGCCCCTCCCGACAGAGCTCCTATAATTCACCCCTCCACTTT. As protein: CASSPSRQSSYNSPLHF.

This chain joins TRBV28 and TRBJ1-2, with D possibly matching TRBD1 (5 bases). CDR1 is MDHEN, CDR2 SYDVKM, per germline. Trimming left V 5 bases short and J 6 bases short, with 16 bases between. The CDR3 is 14 residues long. The CDR3 DNA is TGTGCCAGCAGTAACGCAGGGAGAGGGGATGGCTACACCTTC. Encoded protein: CASSNAGRGDGYTF.

The rearrangement joins TRBV6-5 to TRBJ2-7, with 8 bases aligning to TRBD1. The CDR3 sequence is 14 residues long. After removal of 4 bases from V and 1 base from J, the junction contained 3 bases not matched to a gene. Germline V CDR1 and CDR2: MNHEY, SVGAGI. The CDR3 spells CASSSGTGSYEQYF. CDR3 bases: TGTGCCAGCAGTTCCGGGACAGGATCCTACGAGCAGTACTTC.

This sequence joins TRBV30 and TRBJ2-1; D perhaps matches TRBD2 (6 bases). The germline CDR1 and CDR2 sequences are GTSNPN and SVGIG (reference sequence). V lost 6 bases and J lost 0, with 12 bases in between. The CDR3 is 14 amino acids. Here the CDR3 DNA reads TGTGCCTGCATTCGGGACTTCTCCTACAATGAGCAGTTCTTC. It is translated as CACIRDFSYNEQFF.

V gene TRBV19 combines with J gene TRBJ1-2, with unresolved D. The CDR3 extends over 14 amino acids. Germline V gene sequence: CDR1 LNHDA, CDR2 SQIVND (reference sequence). V lost 6 bases to trimming and J lost 4 bases, with 15 bases between them. CDR3 coding DNA: TGTGCCAGTAGAGGGATACCAAACCTCTATGGCTACACCTTC. It yields the protein CASRGIPNLYGYTF.

The V gene is TRBV7-3, the J gene TRBJ2-1, with D unclear. The CDR3 sequence is 15 residues long. Germline V gene data show CDR1 as SGHTA and CDR2 as FQGTGA. Deletions cut 2 bases from V and 0 bases from J, with 8 bases between. DNA for the CDR3: TGTGCCAGCAGCTTAGGGATTAGCTCCTACAATGAGCAGTTCTTC. It codes for CASSLGISSYNEQFF.

The chain joins TRBV6-5 to TRBJ2-6; D remains ambiguous. Between the trimmed V and J ends, which lost 2 bases and 0 bases, there was a span of 5 bases. The CDR3 loop spans 15 amino acids. CDR1 MNHEY and CDR2 SVGAGI come from the germline V gene. The CDR3 sequence: CASSYPRSGANVLTF. In DNA form, the CDR3 reads TGTGCCAGCAGTTACCCGCGCTCTGGGGCCAACGTCCTGACTTTC.

The chain uses TRBV18 and TRBJ2-1, with D perhaps TRBD2 (5 bases). There are 13 residues in the CDR3. Germline V CDR1 and CDR2: KGHSH, LQKENI. Trimming stripped 6 bases from V and 15 bases from J, with 21 bases between. CDR3 sequence reads: CASSPDGNSRGFF. The CDR3 region has the DNA TGTGCCAGCTCGCCGGATGGGAACAGTCGGGGGTTCTTC.

V usage is TRBV9 and J usage is TRBJ1-1, with 9 bases that match TRBD1. The CDR3 has 14 residues. Germline V gives CDR1 SGDLS, CDR2 YYNGEE. V trimming: 0 bases; J trimming: 5 bases; junction bases outside the gene matches: 2. The CDR3 DNA follows: TGTGCCAGCAGCGTAGTGACAGGGGGGACTGAAGCTTTCTTT. Protein product: CASSVVTGGTEAFF.

The genes are TRBV11-3 and TRBJ2-1; 7 bases align to TRBD1. The ends lost 4 bases at V and 4 bases at J; junction bases unmatched: 7. The CDR3 contains 15 residues. The germline gives CDR1 SGHNT, CDR2 YENEEA. In nucleotides, the CDR3 is TGTGCCAGCAGCTCCGGGACAGCTCCATACAATGAGCAGTTCTTC. This codes for CASSSGTAPYNEQFF.